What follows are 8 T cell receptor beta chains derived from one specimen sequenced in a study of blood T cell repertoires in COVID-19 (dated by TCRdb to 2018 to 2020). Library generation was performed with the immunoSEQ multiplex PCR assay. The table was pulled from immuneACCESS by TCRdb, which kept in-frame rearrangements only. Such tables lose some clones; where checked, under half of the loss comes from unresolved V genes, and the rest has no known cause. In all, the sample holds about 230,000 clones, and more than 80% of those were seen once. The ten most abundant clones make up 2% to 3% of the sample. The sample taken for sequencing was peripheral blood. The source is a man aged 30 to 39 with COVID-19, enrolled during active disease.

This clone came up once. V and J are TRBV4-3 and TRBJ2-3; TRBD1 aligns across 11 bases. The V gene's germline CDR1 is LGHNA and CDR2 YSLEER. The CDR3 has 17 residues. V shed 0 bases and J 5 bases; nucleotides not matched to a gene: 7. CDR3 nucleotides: TGCGCCAGCAGCCAAGATTGGGGGACAGGGGGTAGAGATACGCAGTATTTT. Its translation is CASSQDWGTGGRDTQYF.

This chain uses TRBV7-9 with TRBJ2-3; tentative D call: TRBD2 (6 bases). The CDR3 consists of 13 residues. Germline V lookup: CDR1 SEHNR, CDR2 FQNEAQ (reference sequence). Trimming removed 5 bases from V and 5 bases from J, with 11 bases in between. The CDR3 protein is CASSTRGIDTQYF. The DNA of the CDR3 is TGTGCCAGCAGCACGCGGGGCATAGATACGCAGTATTTT. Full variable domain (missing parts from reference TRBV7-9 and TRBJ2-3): DTGVSQNPRHKITKRGQNVTFRCDPISEHNRLYWYRQTLGQGPEFLTYFQNEAQLEKSRLLSDRFSAERPKGSFSTLEIQRTEQGDSAMYLCASSTRGIDTQYFGPGTRLTVL.

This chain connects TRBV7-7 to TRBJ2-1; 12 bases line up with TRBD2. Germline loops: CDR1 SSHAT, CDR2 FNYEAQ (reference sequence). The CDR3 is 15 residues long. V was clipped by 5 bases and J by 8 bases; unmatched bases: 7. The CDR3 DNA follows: TGTGCCAGCAGCCAGACTAGCGGGAGATTCGATGAGCAGTTCTTC. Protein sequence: CASSQTSGRFDEQFF.

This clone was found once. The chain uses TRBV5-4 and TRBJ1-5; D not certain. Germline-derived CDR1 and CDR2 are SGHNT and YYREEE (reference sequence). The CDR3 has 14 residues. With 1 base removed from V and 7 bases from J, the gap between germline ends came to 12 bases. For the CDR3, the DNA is TGTGCCAGCAGCTTGATGGGAGGAAAGCAGCCCCAGCATTTT. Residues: CASSLMGGKQPQHF.

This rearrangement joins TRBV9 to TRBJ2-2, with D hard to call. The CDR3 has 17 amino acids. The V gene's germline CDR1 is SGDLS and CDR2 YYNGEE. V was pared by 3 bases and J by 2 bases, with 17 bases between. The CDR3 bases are TGTGCCAGCAGCGCGACTGATCACTTAGATAACACCGGGGAGCTGTTTTTT. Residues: CASSATDHLDNTGELFF.

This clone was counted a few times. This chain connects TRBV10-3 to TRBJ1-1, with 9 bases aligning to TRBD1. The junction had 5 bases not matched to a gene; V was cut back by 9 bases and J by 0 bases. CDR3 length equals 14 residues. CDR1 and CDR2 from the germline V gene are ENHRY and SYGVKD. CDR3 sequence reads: CAIGTGHLNTEAFF. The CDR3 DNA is TGTGCCATTGGGACAGGGCACCTGAACACTGAAGCTTTCTTT.

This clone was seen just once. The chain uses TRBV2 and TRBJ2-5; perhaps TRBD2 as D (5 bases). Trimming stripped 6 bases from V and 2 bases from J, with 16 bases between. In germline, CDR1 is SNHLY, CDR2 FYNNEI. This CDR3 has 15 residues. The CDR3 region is CASSLFGNQQETQYF. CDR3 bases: TGTGCCAGCAGCTTGTTCGGGAACCAACAAGAGACCCAGTACTTC.

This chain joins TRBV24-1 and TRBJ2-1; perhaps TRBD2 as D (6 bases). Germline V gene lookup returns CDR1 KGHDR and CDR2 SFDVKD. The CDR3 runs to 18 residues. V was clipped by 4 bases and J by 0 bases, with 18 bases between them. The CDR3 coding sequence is TGTGCCACCAGTGACCCCGGAGGGCTATTCAACTCCTACAATGAGCAGTTCTTC. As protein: CATSDPGGLFNSYNEQFF.